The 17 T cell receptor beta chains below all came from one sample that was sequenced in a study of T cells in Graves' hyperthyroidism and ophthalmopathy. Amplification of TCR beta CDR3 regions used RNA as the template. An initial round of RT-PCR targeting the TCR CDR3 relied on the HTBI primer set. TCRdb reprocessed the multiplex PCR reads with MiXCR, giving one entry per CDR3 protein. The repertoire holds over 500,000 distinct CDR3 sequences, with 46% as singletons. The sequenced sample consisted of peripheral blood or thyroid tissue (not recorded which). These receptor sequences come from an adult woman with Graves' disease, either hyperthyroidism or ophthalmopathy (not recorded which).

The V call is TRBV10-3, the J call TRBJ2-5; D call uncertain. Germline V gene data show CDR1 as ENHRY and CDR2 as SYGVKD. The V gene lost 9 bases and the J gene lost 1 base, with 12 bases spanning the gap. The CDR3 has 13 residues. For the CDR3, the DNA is TGTGCCATAAGGAATGGGCCCCAAGAGACCCAGTACTTC. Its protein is CAIRNGPQETQYF.

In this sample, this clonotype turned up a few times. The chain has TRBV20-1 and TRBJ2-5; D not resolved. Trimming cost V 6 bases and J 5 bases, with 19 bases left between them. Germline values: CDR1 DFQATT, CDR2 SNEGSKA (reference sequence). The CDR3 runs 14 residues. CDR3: CSAPDFVRRETQYF. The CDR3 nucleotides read TGCAGTGCGCCCGATTTCGTTCGTCGGGAGACCCAGTACTTC.

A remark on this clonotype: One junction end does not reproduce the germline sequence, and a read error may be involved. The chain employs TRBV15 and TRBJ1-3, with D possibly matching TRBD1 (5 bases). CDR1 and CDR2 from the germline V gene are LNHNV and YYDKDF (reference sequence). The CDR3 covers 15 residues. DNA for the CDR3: TGCGCCACCAGCAGAGGAGCAGGGCCCGGAAACACCATATATTTT. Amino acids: CATSRGAGPGNTIYF.

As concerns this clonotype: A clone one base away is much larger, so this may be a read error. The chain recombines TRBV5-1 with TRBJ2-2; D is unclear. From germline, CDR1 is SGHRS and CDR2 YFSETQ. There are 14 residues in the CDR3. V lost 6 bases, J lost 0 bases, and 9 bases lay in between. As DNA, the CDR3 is TGCGCCAGCACTGCTCTCCCGAACACCGGGGAGCTGTTTTTT. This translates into CASTALPNTGELFF.

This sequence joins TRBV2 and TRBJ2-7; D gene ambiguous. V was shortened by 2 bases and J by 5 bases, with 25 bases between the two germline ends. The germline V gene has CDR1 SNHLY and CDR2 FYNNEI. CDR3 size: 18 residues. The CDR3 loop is CASSEPPSSWAPRHEQYF. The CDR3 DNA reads TGTGCCAGCAGTGAACCCCCGTCATCATGGGCGCCTCGGCACGAGCAGTACTTC.

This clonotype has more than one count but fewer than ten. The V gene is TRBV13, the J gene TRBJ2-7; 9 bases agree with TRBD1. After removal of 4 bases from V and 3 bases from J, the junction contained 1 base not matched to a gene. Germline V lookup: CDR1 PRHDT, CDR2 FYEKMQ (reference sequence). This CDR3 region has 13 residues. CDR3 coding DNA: TGTGCCAGCAGCTCGGACAGGGGCTACGAGCAGTACTTC. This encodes CASSSDRGYEQYF.

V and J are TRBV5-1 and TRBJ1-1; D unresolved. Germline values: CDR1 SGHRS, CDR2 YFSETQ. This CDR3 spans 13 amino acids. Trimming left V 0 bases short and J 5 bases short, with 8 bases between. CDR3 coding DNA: TGCGCCAGCAGCTTGGACCCCAAAACTGAAGCTTTCTTT. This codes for CASSLDPKTEAFF.

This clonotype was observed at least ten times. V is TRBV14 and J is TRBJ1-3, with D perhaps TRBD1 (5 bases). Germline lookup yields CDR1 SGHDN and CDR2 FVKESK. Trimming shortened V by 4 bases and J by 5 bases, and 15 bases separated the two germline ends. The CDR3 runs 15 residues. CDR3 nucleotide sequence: TGTGCCAGCAGCCCCCCCGGGACTACCAGAAACACCATATATTTT. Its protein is CASSPPGTTRNTIYF. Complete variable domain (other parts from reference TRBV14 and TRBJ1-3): EAGVTQFPSHSVIEKGQTVTLRCDPISGHDNLYWYRRVMGKEIKFLLHFVKESKQDESGMPNNRFLAERTGGTYSTLKVQPAELEDSGVYFCASSPPGTTRNTIYFGEGSWLTVV.

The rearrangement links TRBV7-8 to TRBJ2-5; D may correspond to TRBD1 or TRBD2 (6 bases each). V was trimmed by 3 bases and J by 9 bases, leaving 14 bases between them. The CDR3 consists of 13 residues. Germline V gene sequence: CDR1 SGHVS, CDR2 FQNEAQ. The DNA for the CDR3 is TGTGCCAGCAGCTTTCAAGGTGGGGGGCCCCAGTACTTC. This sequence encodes CASSFQGGGPQYF. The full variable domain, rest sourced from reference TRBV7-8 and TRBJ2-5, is GAGVSQSPRYKVAKRGQDVALRCDPISGHVSLFWYQQALGQGPEFLTYFQNEAQLDKSGLPSDRFFAERPEGSVSTLKIQRTQQEDSAVYLCASSFQGGGPQYFGPGTRLLVL.

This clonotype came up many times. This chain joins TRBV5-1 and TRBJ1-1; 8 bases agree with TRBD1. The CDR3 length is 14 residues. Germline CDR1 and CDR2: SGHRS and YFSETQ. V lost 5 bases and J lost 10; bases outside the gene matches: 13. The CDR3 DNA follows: TGCGCCAGCAGTCAAGACTCAGGGGGCTCCGGAGCTTTCTTT. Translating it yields CASSQDSGGSGAFF.

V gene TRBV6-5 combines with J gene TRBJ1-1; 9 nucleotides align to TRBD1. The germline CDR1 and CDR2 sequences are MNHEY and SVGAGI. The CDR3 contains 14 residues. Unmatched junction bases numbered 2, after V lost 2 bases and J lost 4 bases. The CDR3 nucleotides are TGTGCCAGCAGTTACCAGACAGGGGGCACTGAAGCTTTCTTT. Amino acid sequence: CASSYQTGGTEAFF.

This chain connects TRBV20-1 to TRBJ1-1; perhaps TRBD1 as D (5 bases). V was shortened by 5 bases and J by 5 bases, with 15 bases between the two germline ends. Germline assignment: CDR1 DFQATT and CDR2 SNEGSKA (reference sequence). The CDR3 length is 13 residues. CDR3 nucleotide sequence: TGCAGTGCTTATACCCGGGGCAGTACTGAAGCTTTCTTT. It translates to CSAYTRGSTEAFF.

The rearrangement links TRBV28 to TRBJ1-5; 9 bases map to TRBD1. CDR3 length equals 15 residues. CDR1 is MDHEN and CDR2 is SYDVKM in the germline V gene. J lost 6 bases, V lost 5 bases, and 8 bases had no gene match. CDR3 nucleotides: TGTGCCAGCAGTCCGAGGACAGGGGTTAGTCAGCCCCAGCATTTT. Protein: CASSPRTGVSQPQHF.

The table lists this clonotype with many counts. The CDR3 DNA sequence: TGTGCCAGCAGCTTAGAGGCGGGGGGTTTTAACACTGAAGCTTTCTTT. Encoded protein: CASSLEAGGFNTEAFF. The chain is built from TRBV7-2 and TRBJ1-1, with D possibly TRBD1 on 5 matching bases. Per the germline V gene, CDR1 is SGHTA and CDR2 is FQGNSA. The CDR3 is made up of 16 amino acids. With 1 base removed from V and 2 bases from J, the gap between germline ends came to 14 bases.

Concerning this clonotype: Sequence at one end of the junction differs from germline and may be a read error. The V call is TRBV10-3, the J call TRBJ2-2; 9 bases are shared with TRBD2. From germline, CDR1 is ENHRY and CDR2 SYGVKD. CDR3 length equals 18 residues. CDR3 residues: CAISRPGLAEGDNGKLFF. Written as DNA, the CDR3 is TGTGCCATCAGCCGCCCGGGACTAGCTGAGGGGGATAACGGGAAGCTGTTTTTT.

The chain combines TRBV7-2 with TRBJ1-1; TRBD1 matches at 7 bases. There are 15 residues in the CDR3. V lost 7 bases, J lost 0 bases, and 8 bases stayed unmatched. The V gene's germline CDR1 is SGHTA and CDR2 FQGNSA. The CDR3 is CASTRQGGMNTEAFF. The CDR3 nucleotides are TGTGCCAGCACCAGACAGGGAGGAATGAACACTGAAGCTTTCTTT.

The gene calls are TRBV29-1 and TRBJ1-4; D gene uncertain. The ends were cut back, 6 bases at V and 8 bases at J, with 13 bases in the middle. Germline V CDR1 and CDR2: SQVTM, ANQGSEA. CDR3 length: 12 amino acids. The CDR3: CSVDNQQEKLFF. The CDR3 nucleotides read TGCAGCGTCGACAATCAACAGGAAAAACTGTTTTTT.